This T cell receptor beta chain comes out of a study of cytomegalovirus exposure and HLA in healthy donors. At the level of the study: Sequencing of 150 million to 200 million T cells in an earlier analysis found about 120 million unique TCR beta sequences. Study-level points and caveats: When a later analysis compared HLA-associated TCR beta chains with equally common others, the HLA-associated chains turned out to be more clonally expanded and to have lower generation probabilities. Looking again later, the authors saw that most CMV-associated TCR beta chains seemed HLA-restricted.

The CDR3 is made up of 15 amino acids. V lost 0 bases, J lost 5 bases, and 14 bases lay in between. The germline gives CDR1 SGDLS, CDR2 YYNGEE. Regarding this clone: Its specificity is not known.

Primers included in the PCR were 60 Vbeta and 13 Jbeta primers. Sequencing was performed with immunoSEQ multiplex PCR; in TCRdb, only in-frame clones are kept and a portion is missing. The profile shows about 72,000 clones, roughly four fifths of them singletons. Healthy bone marrow donors formed the donor group. This sequence joins TRBV9 and TRBJ2-5, with no clear D. Sequencing input: PBMCs. This TCR was recovered from a young man in good health and CMV-seronegative. The CDR3 reads CASSVGLPSHETQYF. In DNA form, the CDR3 reads TGTGCCAGCAGCGTAGGATTGCCTAGTCACGAGACCCAGTACTTC.